Below are 2 T cell receptor beta chains sequenced from a single sample in a study of CXCR3-negative and CXCR3-positive naive CD8 T cells. TRB cDNA was prepared as libraries by UMI-labeled 5' RACE. TCRdb re-analyzed the 5' RACE reads; it lists each CDR3 protein once, without DNA. The data include 45,000 to 65,000 distinct CDR3 sequences; the top ten clones carry approximately 1.4%. The sequencing input was naive CXCR3- CD8+ T cells from blood. Subset specified: CD45RO-CCR7+CD27+CD95- naive CD8+ T cells lacking CXCR3 (TNR3-). The receptors shown here come from a human donor in good health. Some clones in this sample may be carry-over from other donors' samples.

V gene TRBV28 combines with J gene TRBJ2-5; TCRdb returns TRBD2, unconfirmable since there is no DNA. Germline V gene lookup returns CDR1 MDHEN and CDR2 SYDVKM. The CDR3 is made up of 16 amino acids. CDR3 amino acids: CASSPLIAGGAETQYF.

The CDR3 protein is CDSKVGRNTEAFF. The chain employs TRBV28 and TRBJ1-1. Per germline, CDR1 MDHEN and CDR2 SYDVKM. This CDR3 is built from 13 residues.